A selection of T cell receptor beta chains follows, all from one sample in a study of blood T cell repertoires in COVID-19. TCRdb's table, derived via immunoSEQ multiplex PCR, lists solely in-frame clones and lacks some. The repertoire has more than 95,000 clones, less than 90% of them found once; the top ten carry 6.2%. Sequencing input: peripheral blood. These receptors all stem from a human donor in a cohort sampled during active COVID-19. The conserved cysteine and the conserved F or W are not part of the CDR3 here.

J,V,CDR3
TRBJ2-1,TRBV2,ASRRDRRSYNEQF
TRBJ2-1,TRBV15,ATSSLRGAYNEQF
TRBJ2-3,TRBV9,ASSVGDGGTQY
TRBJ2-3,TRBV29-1,SVEEQTLTSGRPTDTQY
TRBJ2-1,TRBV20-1,SASRGGVSYNEQF
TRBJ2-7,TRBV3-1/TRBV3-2,ASSQVRGPGEQY
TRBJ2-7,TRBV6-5,ASRSPGSYEQY
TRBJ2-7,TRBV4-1,ASSQGLLGEQY
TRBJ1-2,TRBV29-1,SAEGQTVYGYT
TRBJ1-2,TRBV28,ASSLTTHRGTVGYT
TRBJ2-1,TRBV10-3,AISAPTSGGRDEQF
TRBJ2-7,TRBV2,ASEVAGEIYEQY
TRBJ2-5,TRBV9,ASSELTSGSLETQY
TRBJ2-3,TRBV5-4,ASSPPGLGVQY
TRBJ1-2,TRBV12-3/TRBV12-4,ASSFRYGYT
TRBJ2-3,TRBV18,ASSPPAGNTDTQY
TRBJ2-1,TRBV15,ATGRGKAGAPYNEQF
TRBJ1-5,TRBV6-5,ASRPAAGSNQPQH
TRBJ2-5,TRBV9,ASSPAGQGTDETQY
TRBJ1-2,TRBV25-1,ASSDGGVSYGYT
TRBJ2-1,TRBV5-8,ASSVIRDEQF
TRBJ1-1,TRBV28,ASSLGQANTEAF
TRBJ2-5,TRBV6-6,ASREGDWETQY
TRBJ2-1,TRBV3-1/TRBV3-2,ASSPGLADNEQF
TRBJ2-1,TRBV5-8,ASSFNLYEQF
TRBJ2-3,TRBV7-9,ASSLTTGGTDTQY
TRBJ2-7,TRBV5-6,ASSPEGGSEQY
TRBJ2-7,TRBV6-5,ASSYGPISYEQY
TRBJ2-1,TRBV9,ASSVALALYNEQF
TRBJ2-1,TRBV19,ASRDFPGTSGNEQF
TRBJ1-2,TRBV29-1,SVVGSLGGTEGYT
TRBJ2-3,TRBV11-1,ASSYQGGVTDTQY
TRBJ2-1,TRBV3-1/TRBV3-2,ASSRRRGNEQF
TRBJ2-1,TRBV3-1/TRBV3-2,ASSQEGNRVRSEQF
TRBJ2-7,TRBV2,ASRTIAGPYEQY
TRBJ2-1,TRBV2,ASSALGLPMDEQF
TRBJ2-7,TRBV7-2,ASSLVGGSLDEQY
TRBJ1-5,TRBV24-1,ATSDTTGSNQPQH
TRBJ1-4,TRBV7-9,ASSLGAAGATNEKLF
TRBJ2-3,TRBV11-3,ASSPRYLGRAATDTQY
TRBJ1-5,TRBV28,AGKRQGNSNQPQH
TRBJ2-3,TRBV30,AWCRTGTDTQY
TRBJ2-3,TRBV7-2,ASSDAAGSPTDTQY
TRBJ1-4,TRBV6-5,ASSYSPTGDEKLF
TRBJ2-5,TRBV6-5,ASSWQGLQQETQY
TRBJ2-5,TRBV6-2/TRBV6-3,ASSSPLQETQY
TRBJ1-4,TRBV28,ASSLDQGAPNEKLF
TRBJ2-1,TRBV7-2,ATITTSGGRNEQF
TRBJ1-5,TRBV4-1,ASSQEVGQGAQPQH
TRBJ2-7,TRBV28,ASSSPRARGTYEQY
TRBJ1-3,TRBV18,ASSPGTQGNTIY
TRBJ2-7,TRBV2,ASSSGTSLNRRYEQY
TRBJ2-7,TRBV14,ASSQEARRATAEQY
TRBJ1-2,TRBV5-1,ASSSDSYYGYT
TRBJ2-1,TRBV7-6,ASSRSSGAGVGDEQF
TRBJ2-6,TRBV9,ASSVAGRGANVLT
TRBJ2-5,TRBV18,ASSRVGLAGGWQETQY
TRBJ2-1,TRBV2,ASTASGAGEQF